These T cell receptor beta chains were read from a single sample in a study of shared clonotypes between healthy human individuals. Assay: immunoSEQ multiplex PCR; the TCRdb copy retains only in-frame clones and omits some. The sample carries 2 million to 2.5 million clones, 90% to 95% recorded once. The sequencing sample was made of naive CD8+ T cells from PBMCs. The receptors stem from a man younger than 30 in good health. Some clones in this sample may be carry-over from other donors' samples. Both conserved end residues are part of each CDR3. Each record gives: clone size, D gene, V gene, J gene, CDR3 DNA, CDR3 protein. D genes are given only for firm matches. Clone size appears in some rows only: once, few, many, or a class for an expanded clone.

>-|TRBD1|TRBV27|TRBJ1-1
TGTGCCAGCAAATTTACAGGGGGCCTCACTGAAGCTTTCTTT
CASKFTGGLTEAFF
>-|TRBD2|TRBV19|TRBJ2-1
TGTGCCAGTAGTCCAAGAGGACTAGCGGGATTTGGTGAGCAGTTCTTC
CASSPRGLAGFGEQFF
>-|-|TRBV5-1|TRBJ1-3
TGCGCCAGCAGCTTTTCCCACAGGGCGTACTCTGGAAACACCATATATTTT
CASSFSHRAYSGNTIYF
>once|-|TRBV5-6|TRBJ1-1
TGTGCCAGCAGCGAGACCCCCATGAACACTGAAGCTTTCTTT
CASSETPMNTEAFF
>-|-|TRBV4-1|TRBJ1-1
TGCGCCAGCAGCCAAGATATTCGGGCAGGGGCTTTCTTT
CASSQDIRAGAFF
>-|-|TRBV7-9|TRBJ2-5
TGTGCCAGCAGCTGGGGCCCGGAGACCCAGTACTTC
CASSWGPETQYF
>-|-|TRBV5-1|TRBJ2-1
TGCGCCAGCAGCTATGGGGGAACGGCCCAGCAAACGGACAATGAGCAGTTCTTC
CASSYGGTAQQTDNEQFF
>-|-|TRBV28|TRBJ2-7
TGTGCCAGCAGTGGGGGTCGGGGCGGAATAAACTACGAGCAGTACTTC
CASSGGRGGINYEQYF
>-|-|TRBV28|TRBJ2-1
TGTGCCAGCAGTTGGCGGGGTGGAGTTTACAATGAGCAGTTCTTC
CASSWRGGVYNEQFF
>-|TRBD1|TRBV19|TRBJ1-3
TGTGGGACAGGGTTAAGAAACACCATATATTTT
CGTGLRNTIYF
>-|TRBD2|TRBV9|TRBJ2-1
TGTGCCAGCAGCGTATTTCCGGCGGGAGGACCTTACAATGAGCAGTTCTTC
CASSVFPAGGPYNEQFF
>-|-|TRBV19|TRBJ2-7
TGTGCCAGTAGTATAACTGGCTCCTACGAGCAGTACTTC
CASSITGSYEQYF
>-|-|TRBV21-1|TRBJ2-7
TGTGCCACCTTCCGGGGGGGCTACGAGCAGTACTTC
CATFRGGYEQYF
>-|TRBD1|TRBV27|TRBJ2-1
TGTGCCAGCAGTTTCCGGGACAGATTGACCCATGAGCAGTTCTTC
CASSFRDRLTHEQFF
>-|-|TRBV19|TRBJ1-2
TGTGCCAGTACGTTGGGCCCGTGGGTGACCTTC
CASTLGPWVTF
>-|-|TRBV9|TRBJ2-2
TGTGCCAGCAGCCCGAGCGAAAGGGCACGGGTCACCGGGGAGCTGTTTTTT
CASSPSERARVTGELFF
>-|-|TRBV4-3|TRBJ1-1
TGCGCCAGCACGACCAACAGGGCGCGAGGGACTGAAGCTTTCTTT
CASTTNRARGTEAFF
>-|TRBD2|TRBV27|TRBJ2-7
TGTGCCAGCAGGGGGGACTACTCTACTTACGAGCAGTACTTC
CASRGDYSTYEQYF
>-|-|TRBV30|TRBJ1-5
TGTGCCTGGAGTGTACAACTCGGTTATAGCAATCAGCCCCAGCATTTT
CAWSVQLGYSNQPQHF
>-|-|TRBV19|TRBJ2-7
TGTGCCAGTAGGGGTAACCACGAGCAGTACTTC
CASRGNHEQYF
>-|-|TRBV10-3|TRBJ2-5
TGTGCCATCAGTGAGTCGGGTACGGGGGAGACCCAGTACTTC
CAISESGTGETQYF
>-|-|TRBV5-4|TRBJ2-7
TGTGCCAGCAGCTGGGAGTTCTACGAGCAGTACTTC
CASSWEFYEQYF
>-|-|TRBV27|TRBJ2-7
TGTGCCAGCAGTCCCATTGCGGAAATTTACGAGCAGTACTTC
CASSPIAEIYEQYF
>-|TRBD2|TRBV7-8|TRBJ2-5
TGTGCCAGCAGCCTCTCGACGGGACTAGCGGCATTCCAAGAGACCCAGTACTTC
CASSLSTGLAAFQETQYF
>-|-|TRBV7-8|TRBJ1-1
TGTGCCAGCAGCTTAGGTTTGTCGAACACTGAAGCTTTCTTT
CASSLGLSNTEAFF
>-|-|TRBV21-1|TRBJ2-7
TGTGCCAGCAGCAAAGATCCAACGATGTTCTACGAGCAGTACTTC
CASSKDPTMFYEQYF
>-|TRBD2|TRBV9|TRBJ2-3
TGTGCCAGCAGCGAAACAGCGGGACGGGACACAGATACGCAGTATTTT
CASSETAGRDTDTQYF
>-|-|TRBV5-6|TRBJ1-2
TGTGCCAGCAGCCTCCTAGGGGGGACCTATGGCTACACCTTC
CASSLLGGTYGYTF
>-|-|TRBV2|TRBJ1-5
TGTGCCAGCAGTGAAAGTTCATCGTGGCCCCAGCATTTT
CASSESSSWPQHF
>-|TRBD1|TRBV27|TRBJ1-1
TGTGCCAGCAGTCCATACCAGGACAGGGCAACTGAAGCTTTCTTT
CASSPYQDRATEAFF
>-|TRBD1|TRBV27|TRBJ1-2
TGTGCCAGCAGCTTTACAGGGGGCGGCTATGGCTACACCTTC
CASSFTGGGYGYTF
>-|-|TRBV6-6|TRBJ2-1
TGTGCCAGCAGTACCGGGACCCAGACGCCAGATGAGCAGTTCTTC
CASSTGTQTPDEQFF
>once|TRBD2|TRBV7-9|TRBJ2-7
TGTGCCAGCAGCCTAGCGGGAGATCGCGAGCAGTACTTC
CASSLAGDREQYF
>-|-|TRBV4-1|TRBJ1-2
TGCGCCAGCAGCCAAGTGGTAGGCTATGGCTACACCTTC
CASSQVVGYGYTF
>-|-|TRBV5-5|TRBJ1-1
TGTGCCAGCAGCTGGGAGGATAAGACTGAAGCTTTCTTT
CASSWEDKTEAFF
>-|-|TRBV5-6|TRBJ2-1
TGTGCCAGCAGCGTGGCGGTCGGCTCCTACAATGAGCAGTTCTTC
CASSVAVGSYNEQFF
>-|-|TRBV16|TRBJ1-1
TGTGCCAGCAGCCCTGGCAGGTCCATAGGCACTGAAGCTTTCTTT
CASSPGRSIGTEAFF
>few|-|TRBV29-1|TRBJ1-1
TGCAGCGTTGAAGAGGCAGCTGAAGCTTTCTTT
CSVEEAAEAFF
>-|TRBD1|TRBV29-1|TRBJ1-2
TGCAGCGTTCCCTCTGTAGGGGACAGGGGATATGGCTACACCTTC
CSVPSVGDRGYGYTF
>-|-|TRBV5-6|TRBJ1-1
TGTGCCAGCAGCTTGAAGAACACTGAAGCTTTCTTT
CASSLKNTEAFF
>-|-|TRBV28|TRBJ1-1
TGTGCCACCAAACTGACTGGGGTGACTGAAGCTTTCTTT
CATKLTGVTEAFF
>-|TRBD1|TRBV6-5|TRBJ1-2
TGTGCCAGCAGTAAGGACAGGGGAGGTGGCTACACCTTC
CASSKDRGGGYTF
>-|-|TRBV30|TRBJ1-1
TGTGCCTGGATCGGGGGGGGCGCCGGCACTGAAGCTTTCTTT
CAWIGGGAGTEAFF
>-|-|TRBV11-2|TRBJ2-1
TGTGCCAGCAGCTCGGGGCTTAGTAATGAGCAGTTCTTC
CASSSGLSNEQFF
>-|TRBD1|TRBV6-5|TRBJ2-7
TGTGCCAGCAGTGGGACAGGGAAGTACGAGCAGTACTTC
CASSGTGKYEQYF
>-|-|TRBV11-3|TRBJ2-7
TGTGCCAGCAGCTTAGGAGGCCCCTCCTACGAGCAGTACTTC
CASSLGGPSYEQYF
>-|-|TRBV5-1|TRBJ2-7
TGCGCCAGCAGCTTGGCCGGTAGGCGGGTAGGCTCCTACGAGCAGTACTTC
CASSLAGRRVGSYEQYF
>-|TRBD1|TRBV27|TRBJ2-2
TGTGCCAGCAGCGATTTGAAAATACAGGGGCTTAACACCGGGGAGCTGTTTTTT
CASSDLKIQGLNTGELFF
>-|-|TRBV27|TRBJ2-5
TGTGCCAGCAGTCACCTTGAGGGAGAGACCCAGTACTTC
CASSHLEGETQYF
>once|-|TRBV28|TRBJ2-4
TGTGCCAGCAGTTTAGCGACAGGACTAGCCAAAAACATTCAGTACTTC
CASSLATGLAKNIQYF
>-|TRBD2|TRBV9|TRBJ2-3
TGTGCCAGCAGCCCATGGGGGAGCGGGAGGAATACAGATACGCAGTATTTT
CASSPWGSGRNTDTQYF
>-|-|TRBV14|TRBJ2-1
TGTGCCAGCAGCCACTGGGACGTTGGGGGGTACAATGAGCAGTTCTTC
CASSHWDVGGYNEQFF
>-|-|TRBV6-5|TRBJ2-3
TGTGCCAGCAGTTATGGACCCACAGATACGCAGTATTTT
CASSYGPTDTQYF
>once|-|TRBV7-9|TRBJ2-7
TGTGCCAGCAGCTTAGAAGGCAGCAGCTCCTACGAGCAGTACTTC
CASSLEGSSSYEQYF
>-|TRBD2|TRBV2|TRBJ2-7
TGTGCCAGCAGTGATTCCCAGCGGGAGAATAGCGAGCAGTACTTC
CASSDSQRENSEQYF
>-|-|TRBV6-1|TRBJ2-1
TGTGCCAGCAGTGATAGAGGGAATGAGCAGTTCTTC
CASSDRGNEQFF
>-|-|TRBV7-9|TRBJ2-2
TGTGCCAGCAGCCCGTCCACCGGGGAGCTGTTTTTT
CASSPSTGELFF
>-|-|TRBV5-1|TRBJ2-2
TGCGCCAGCAGCCCTAAACCATTCAACACCGGGGAGCTGTTTTTT
CASSPKPFNTGELFF
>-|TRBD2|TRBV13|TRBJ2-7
TGTGCCAGCAGCTCCACTAGCGGGAGCTCCTACGAGCAGTACTTC
CASSSTSGSSYEQYF